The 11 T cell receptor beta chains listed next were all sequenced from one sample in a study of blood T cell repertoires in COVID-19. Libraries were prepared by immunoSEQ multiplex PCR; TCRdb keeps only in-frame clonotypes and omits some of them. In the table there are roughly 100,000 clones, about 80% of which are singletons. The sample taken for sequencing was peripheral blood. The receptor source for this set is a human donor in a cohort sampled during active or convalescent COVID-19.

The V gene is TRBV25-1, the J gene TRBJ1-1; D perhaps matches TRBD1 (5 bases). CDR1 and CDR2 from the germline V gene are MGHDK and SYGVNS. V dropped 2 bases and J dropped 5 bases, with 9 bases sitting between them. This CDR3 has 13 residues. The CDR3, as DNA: TGTGCCAGCAGTGAAGGGGCTAGGACTGAAGCTTTCTTT. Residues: CASSEGARTEAFF.

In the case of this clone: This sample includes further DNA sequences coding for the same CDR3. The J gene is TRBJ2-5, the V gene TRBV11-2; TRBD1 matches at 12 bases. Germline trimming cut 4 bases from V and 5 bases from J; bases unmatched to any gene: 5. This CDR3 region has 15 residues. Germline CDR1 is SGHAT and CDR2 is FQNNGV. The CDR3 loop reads CASSSGQGAVETQYF. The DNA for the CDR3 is TGTGCCAGCAGCTCGGGACAGGGGGCCGTCGAGACCCAGTACTTC.

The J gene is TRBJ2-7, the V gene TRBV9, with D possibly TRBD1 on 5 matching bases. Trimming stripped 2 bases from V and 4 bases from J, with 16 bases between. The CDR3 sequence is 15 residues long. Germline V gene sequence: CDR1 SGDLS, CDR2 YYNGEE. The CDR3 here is CASSVAPGSTYEQYF. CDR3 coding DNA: TGTGCCAGCAGCGTTGCTCCAGGGTCCACTTACGAGCAGTACTTC.

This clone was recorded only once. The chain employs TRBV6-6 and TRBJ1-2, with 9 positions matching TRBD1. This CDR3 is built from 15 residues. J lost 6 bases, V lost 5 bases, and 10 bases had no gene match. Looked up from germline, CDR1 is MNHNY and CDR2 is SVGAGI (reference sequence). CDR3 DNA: TGTGCCAGCAGTCCCCGAGGGGACAGGGACCATGGCTACACCTTC. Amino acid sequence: CASSPRGDRDHGYTF.

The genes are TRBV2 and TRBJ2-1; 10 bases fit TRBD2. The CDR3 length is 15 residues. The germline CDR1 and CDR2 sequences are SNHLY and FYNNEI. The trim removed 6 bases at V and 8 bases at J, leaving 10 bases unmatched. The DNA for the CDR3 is TGTGCCAGCAGCTTCCTAGCGGGGGCCGGGGATGAGCAGTTCTTC. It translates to CASSFLAGAGDEQFF.

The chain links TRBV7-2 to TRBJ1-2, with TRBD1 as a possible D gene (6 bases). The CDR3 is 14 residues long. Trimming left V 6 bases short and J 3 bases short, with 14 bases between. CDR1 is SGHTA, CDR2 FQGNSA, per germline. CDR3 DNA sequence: TGTGCCAGCAGTCTACAGGGAGAATACTATGGCTACACCTTC. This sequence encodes CASSLQGEYYGYTF.

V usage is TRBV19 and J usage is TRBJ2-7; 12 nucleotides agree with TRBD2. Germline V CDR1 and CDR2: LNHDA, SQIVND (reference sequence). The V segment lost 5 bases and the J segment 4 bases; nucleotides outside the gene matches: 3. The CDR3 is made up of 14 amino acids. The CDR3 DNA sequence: TGTGCCAGTAGTTTGACTAGCGGGGGTTACGAGCAGTACTTC. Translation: CASSLTSGGYEQYF.

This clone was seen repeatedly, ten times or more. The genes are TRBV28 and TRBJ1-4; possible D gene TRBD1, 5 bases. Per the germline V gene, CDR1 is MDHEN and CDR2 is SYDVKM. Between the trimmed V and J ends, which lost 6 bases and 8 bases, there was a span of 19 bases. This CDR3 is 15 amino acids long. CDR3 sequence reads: CASRLEGRAGEKLFF. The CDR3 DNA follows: TGTGCCAGCAGACTTGAGGGCAGGGCGGGGGAAAAACTGTTTTTT.

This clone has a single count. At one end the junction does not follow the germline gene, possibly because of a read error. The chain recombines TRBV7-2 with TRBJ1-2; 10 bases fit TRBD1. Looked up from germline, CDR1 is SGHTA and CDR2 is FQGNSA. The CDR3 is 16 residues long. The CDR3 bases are TGTGCCAGCATCTTACAACCTAGGGGGGACAGGGGCGGCTACACCTTC. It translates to CASILQPRGDRGGYTF.

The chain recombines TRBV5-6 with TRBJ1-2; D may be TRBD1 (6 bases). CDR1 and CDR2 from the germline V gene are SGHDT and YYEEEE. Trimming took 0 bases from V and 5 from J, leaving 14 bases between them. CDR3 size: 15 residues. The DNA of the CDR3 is TGTGCCAGCAGCTTGGATGAGACAGGTTATTATGGCTACACCTTC. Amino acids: CASSLDETGYYGYTF.

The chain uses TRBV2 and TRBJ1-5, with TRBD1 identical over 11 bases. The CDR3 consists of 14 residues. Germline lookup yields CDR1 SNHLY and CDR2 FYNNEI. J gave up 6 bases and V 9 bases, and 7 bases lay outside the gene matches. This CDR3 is CASTGTGGFQPQHF. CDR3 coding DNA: TGTGCCAGTACCGGGACAGGGGGTTTTCAGCCCCAGCATTTT.